One sample yielded the 25 T cell receptor beta chains listed below, sequenced in a study of T-cell memory formation after mild COVID-19. Via MiXCR, TCRdb re-called the 5' RACE reads, giving one row per CDR3 protein. The sample yields around 340,000 distinct CDR3 sequences, roughly 21% seen once. The material sequenced was PBMCs or a T cell subset sorted from them (not recorded which). The receptors originated from an adult woman who had mild COVID-19 (a few samples of this study predate the infection). Cell type and time point are not known.

This clonotype occurred a few times. The chain uses TRBV4-3 and TRBJ2-1; tentatively, D is TRBD1 (5 bases). Germline CDR1 LGHNA, CDR2 YSLEER. The CDR3 length is 14 residues. The V end lost 0 bases, the J end lost 6 bases, and 9 bases lay between the germline ends. The CDR3 sequence is CASSQDTQANEQFF. In DNA form, the CDR3 reads TGCGCCAGCAGCCAAGATACACAGGCCAATGAGCAGTTCTTC.

This clonotype occurred a few times. The J gene is TRBJ2-1, the V gene TRBV27; the match to TRBD1 covers 9 bases. The V gene end was trimmed by 2 bases and the J gene end by 7 bases; junction bases not matched to a gene: 9. Germline lookup yields CDR1 MNHEY and CDR2 SMNVEV (reference sequence). This CDR3 has 16 amino acids. The DNA of the CDR3 is TGTGCCAGCAGTTTAACAGGGGGCGCCCCTCGGAATGAGCAGTTCTTC. This gives the protein CASSLTGGAPRNEQFF.

A few counts support this clonotype. This sequence joins TRBV29-1 and TRBJ1-5; unclear D gene. The CDR3 is 13 amino acids. CDR1 and CDR2 (germline): SQVTM, ANQGSEA. The V gene lost 5 bases and the J gene lost 2 bases, with 10 bases spanning the gap. In nucleotides, the CDR3 is TGCAGCGTTTACGCCGGCGGCAATCAGCCCCAGCATTTT. This gives the protein CSVYAGGNQPQHF.

This chain links TRBV9 with TRBJ2-3; D is unresolved. CDR1 and CDR2 from the germline V gene are SGDLS and YYNGEE. The CDR3 loop spans 12 amino acids. V lost 3 bases and J 6 bases, leaving 8 bases between the germline ends. The CDR3 DNA reads TGTGCCAGCAGCGCTGTACGGGATACGCAGTATTTT. Its translation is CASSAVRDTQYF.

The chain links TRBV7-9 to TRBJ1-4; D ambiguous. Germline loops: CDR1 SEHNR, CDR2 FQNEAQ (reference sequence). This CDR3 contains 12 residues. With 3 bases removed from V and 2 bases from J, the gap between germline ends came to 1 base. This chain's CDR3 is CASSFTNEKLFF. The CDR3 DNA follows: TGTGCCAGCAGCTTCACTAATGAAAAACTGTTTTTT.

The sample holds a few counts of this clonotype. As DNA, the CDR3 is TGTGCCAGCAGTTACCCCCTAATATATAGCGGGGACGGACACAATGAGCAGTTCTTC. Protein: CASSYPLIYSGDGHNEQFF. The chain employs TRBV6-2 or TRBV6-3 and TRBJ2-1; TRBD2 aligns across 8 bases. The CDR3 covers 19 residues. J gave up 5 bases and V 2 bases, and 17 bases lay outside the gene matches. The germline V gene has CDR1 MNHEY and CDR2 SVGEGT.

This clonotype came up once. V and J are TRBV3-1 and TRBJ1-5; TRBD1 aligns across 7 bases. CDR3 length: 13 residues. Germline CDR1 reads LGHDT; CDR2 reads YNNKEL (reference sequence). Unmatched junction bases numbered 2, after V lost 3 bases and J lost 6 bases. CDR3 DNA sequence: TGTGCCAGCAGCCACAACAGGGGTCAGCCCCAGCATTTT. This sequence encodes CASSHNRGQPQHF. Looking up the rest from reference TRBV3-1 and TRBJ1-5 gives the full variable domain: DTAVSQTPKYLVTQMGNDKSIKCEQNLGHDTMYWYKQDSKKFLKIMFSYNNKELIINETVPNRFSPKSPDKAHLNLHINSLELGDSAVYFCASSHNRGQPQHFGDGTRLSIL.

This sequence joins TRBV7-3 and TRBJ2-1, with 9 bases identical to TRBD2. The CDR3 runs 16 residues. Per germline, CDR1 SGHTA and CDR2 FQGTGA. After removal of 5 bases from V and 3 bases from J, the junction contained 8 bases not matched to a gene. The CDR3 is CASSPEGLADYNEQFF. The CDR3 DNA sequence: TGTGCCAGCAGCCCCGAGGGACTAGCTGACTACAATGAGCAGTTCTTC.

This clonotype turned up a few times. V usage is TRBV5-4 and J usage is TRBJ2-2; tentatively, D is TRBD2 (5 bases). This CDR3 comprises 14 residues. Deletions cut 5 bases from V and 4 bases from J, with 12 bases between. The V gene's germline CDR1 is SGHNT and CDR2 YYREEE (reference sequence). The CDR3 region is CASRTSGATGELFF. The CDR3 DNA is TGTGCCAGCAGGACGAGCGGAGCCACCGGGGAGCTGTTTTTT.

This clonotype was found a few times. V gene TRBV20-1 combines with J gene TRBJ1-3; D is unclear. The germline V gene encodes CDR1 DFQATT and CDR2 SNEGSKA (reference sequence). Trimming stripped 8 bases from V and 4 bases from J, with 12 bases between. This CDR3 has 12 amino acids. The CDR3 coding sequence is TGCAGTACTATAAAGGACGGAAACACCATATATTTT. Protein sequence: CSTIKDGNTIYF.

This clonotype was observed at least ten times. The rearrangement joins TRBV12-3 or TRBV12-4 to TRBJ2-3; 10 nucleotides align to TRBD1. The CDR3 sequence is 16 residues long. V was pared by 5 bases and J by 6 bases, with 11 bases of the junction left unmatched. The CDR3 spells CASSQPRDRGRDTQYF. CDR3 nucleotides: TGTGCCAGCAGTCAACCCCGGGACAGGGGTCGCGATACGCAGTATTTT.

The chain uses TRBV15 and TRBJ1-2, with 9 bases identical to TRBD1. Germline CDR1 is LNHNV and CDR2 is YYDKDF (reference sequence). CDR3 length: 18 amino acids. The J segment lost 0 bases and the V segment lost 8 bases, leaving 16 bases of the junction unmatched. CDR3 sequence reads: CATALGGQGIITNYGYTF. CDR3 DNA sequence: TGTGCCACCGCCCTGGGGGGACAGGGCATTATCACTAACTATGGCTACACCTTC.

This clonotype was found many times. The chain recombines TRBV5-1 with TRBJ1-1; D is ambiguous. The length of the CDR3 is 13 residues. V was trimmed by 6 bases and J by 0 bases, leaving 9 bases between them. CDR1 is SGHRS and CDR2 is YFSETQ in the germline V gene. The CDR3 protein is CASKRTLNTEAFF. CDR3 DNA: TGCGCCAGCAAAAGGACGTTGAACACTGAAGCTTTCTTT.

This clonotype was picked up a small number of times. The V and J genes are TRBV24-1 and TRBJ2-7, with D unclear. CDR3 length: 13 residues. The germline V and J ends were trimmed by 5 bases and 0 bases, with 7 bases remaining between them. The germline CDR1 and CDR2 sequences are KGHDR and SFDVKD. Here the CDR3 reads CATSAQSSYEQYF. The CDR3 nucleotides are TGTGCCACCAGTGCGCAGAGCTCCTACGAGCAGTACTTC.

This clonotype was observed a handful of times. The rearrangement joins TRBV29-1 to TRBJ2-1; 8 bases are a match to TRBD2. V trimming: 7 bases; J trimming: 1 base; junction bases outside the gene matches: 9. The germline V gene has CDR1 SQVTM and CDR2 ANQGSEA. CDR3 length equals 15 residues. CDR3 loop: CSAPAGVDSYNEQFF. The CDR3 bases are TGCAGCGCACCAGCGGGAGTTGATTCCTACAATGAGCAGTTCTTC.

This clonotype was detected ten times or more. The chain employs TRBV7-9 and TRBJ2-7; 8 bases agree with TRBD2. V lost 2 bases to trimming and J lost 3 bases; unmatched junction nucleotides: 0. Germline V gene sequence: CDR1 SEHNR, CDR2 FQNEAQ (reference sequence). The CDR3 totals 13 residues. CDR3 DNA sequence: TGTGCCAGCAGCTTAAGCGGGAGCTACGAGCAGTACTTC. It translates to CASSLSGSYEQYF.

This clonotype was seen a few times. One base away lies a much larger clone, so this may be a sequencing read error. The chain recombines TRBV5-1 with TRBJ2-5; possible D gene TRBD1, 6 bases. V lost 1 base to trimming and J lost 4 bases, with 8 bases between them. Per the germline V gene, CDR1 is SGHRS and CDR2 is YFSETQ. CDR3 length equals 13 residues. The chain's CDR3 is CASSLTGPETQYF. The CDR3 DNA reads as TGCGCCAGCAGCTTGACAGGGCCAGAGACCCAGTACTTC.

The chain links TRBV7-8 to TRBJ2-7; 9 nucleotides line up with TRBD1. V gave up 6 bases and J gave up 6 bases; unmatched junction bases: 6. Germline V gene sequence: CDR1 SGHVS, CDR2 FQNEAQ. The CDR3 has 13 residues. The CDR3 DNA is TGTGCCAGCAGACCGGGACAGGGAGGCGAGCAGTACTTC. Translation gives CASRPGQGGEQYF.

J is TRBJ2-1 and V is TRBV19; 14 bases fit TRBD2. CDR3 length: 17 residues. V shed 3 bases, J shed 8 bases, and the junction held 9 bases outside the gene matches. The germline V gene encodes CDR1 LNHDA and CDR2 SQIVND (reference sequence). Here the CDR3 DNA reads TGTGCCAGTAGTATCGCCGGGACTAGCGGGAGTATATATGAGCAGTTCTTC. It encodes CASSIAGTSGSIYEQFF.

At least ten counts were recorded for this clonotype. The chain recombines TRBV24-1 with TRBJ2-1; 7 bases match TRBD1. The V segment lost 5 bases and the J segment 5 bases; nucleotides outside the gene matches: 11. From germline, CDR1 is KGHDR and CDR2 SFDVKD. This CDR3 spans 16 amino acids. For the CDR3, the DNA is TGTGCCACCAGTGGGATCCGGGACAGATCGGACAATGAGCAGTTCTTC. It codes for CATSGIRDRSDNEQFF.

J is TRBJ1-5 and V is TRBV28; 8 bases align to TRBD1. Looked up from germline, CDR1 is MDHEN and CDR2 is SYDVKM. The length of the CDR3 is 14 residues. V was clipped by 5 bases and J by 8 bases; unmatched bases: 8. CDR3 DNA sequence: TGTGCCAGCAGTCGGGACAGGTCCGGGAAGCCCCAGCATTTT. It specifies CASSRDRSGKPQHF.

This clonotype was observed a few times. This chain uses TRBV24-1 with TRBJ2-2; D might be TRBD1 (6 bases). Trimming left V 3 bases short and J 6 bases short, with 19 bases between. Germline loops: CDR1 KGHDR, CDR2 SFDVKD. CDR3 length equals 17 residues. The CDR3 DNA sequence: TGTGCCACCAGTGATCAACCTTCCCGGGACACCGCCGGGGAGCTGTTTTTT. The encoded protein is CATSDQPSRDTAGELFF.

This clonotype was seen only a few times. This chain links TRBV19 with TRBJ1-5; 9 nucleotides line up with TRBD1. The CDR3 contains 14 residues. CDR1 and CDR2 (germline): LNHDA, SQIVND (reference sequence). V shed 7 bases, J shed 6 bases, and the junction held 7 bases outside the gene matches. DNA for the CDR3: TGTGCCAGTAAAGAGACAGGGGGTTTTCAGCCCCAGCATTTT. This gives the protein CASKETGGFQPQHF.

This clonotype turned up a few times. The J gene is TRBJ2-2, the V gene TRBV12-3 or TRBV12-4, with D perhaps matching TRBD2 (6 bases). Trimming took 10 bases from V and 4 from J, leaving 16 bases between them. The CDR3 spans 14 residues. This chain's CDR3 is CATRSRRGTGELFF. The CDR3 coding sequence is TGTGCCACCCGGTCCAGGCGGGGCACCGGGGAGCTGTTTTTT.

The rearrangement links TRBV2 to TRBJ2-1, with no clear D. The V gene lost 5 bases and the J gene lost 2 bases, with 7 bases spanning the gap. The CDR3 loop spans 13 amino acids. Per germline, CDR1 SNHLY and CDR2 FYNNEI. Here the CDR3 DNA reads TGTGCCAGCAGTCGACCGACCTACAATGAGCAGTTCTTC. It encodes CASSRPTYNEQFF.